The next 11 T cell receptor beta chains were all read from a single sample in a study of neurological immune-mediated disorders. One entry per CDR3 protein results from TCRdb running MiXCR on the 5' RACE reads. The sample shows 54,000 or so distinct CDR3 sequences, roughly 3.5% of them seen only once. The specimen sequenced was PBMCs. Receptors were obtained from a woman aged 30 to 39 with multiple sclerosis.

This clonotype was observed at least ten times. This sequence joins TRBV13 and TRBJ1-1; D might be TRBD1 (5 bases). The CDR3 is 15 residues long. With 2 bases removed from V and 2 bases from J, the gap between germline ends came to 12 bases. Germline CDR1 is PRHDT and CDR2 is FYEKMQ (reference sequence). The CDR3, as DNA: TGTGCCAGCAGCTTACGAGGGACGTTTAACACTGAAGCTTTCTTT. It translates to CASSLRGTFNTEAFF.

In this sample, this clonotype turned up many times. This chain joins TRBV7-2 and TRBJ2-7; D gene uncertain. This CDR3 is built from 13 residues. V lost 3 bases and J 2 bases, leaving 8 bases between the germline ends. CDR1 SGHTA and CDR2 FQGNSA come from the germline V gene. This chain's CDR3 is CASSFGWTYEQYF. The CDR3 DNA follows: TGTGCCAGCAGCTTTGGCTGGACCTACGAGCAGTACTTC.

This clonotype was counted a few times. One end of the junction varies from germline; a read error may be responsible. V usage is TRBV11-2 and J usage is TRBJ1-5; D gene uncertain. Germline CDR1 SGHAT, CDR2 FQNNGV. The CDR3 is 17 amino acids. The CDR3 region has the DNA TGTGCCAGCAGCCGCTCGGGTCCTCGGTCGAGCAATCAGCCCCAGAATTTT. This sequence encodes CASSRSGPRSSNQPQNF. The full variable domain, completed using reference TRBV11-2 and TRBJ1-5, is EAGVAQSPRYKIIEKRQSVAFWCNPISGHATLYWYQQILGQGPKLLIQFQNNGVVDDSQLPKDRFSAERLKGVDSTLKIQPAKLEDSAVYLCASSRSGPRSSNQPQNFGDGTRLSIL.

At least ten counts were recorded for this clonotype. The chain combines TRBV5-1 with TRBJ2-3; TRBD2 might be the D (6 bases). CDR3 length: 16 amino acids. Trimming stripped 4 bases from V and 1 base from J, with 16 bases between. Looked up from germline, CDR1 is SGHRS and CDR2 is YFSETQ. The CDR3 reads CASSSLWGDRTDTQYF. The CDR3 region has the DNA TGCGCCAGCAGCAGCCTTTGGGGGGACCGCACAGATACGCAGTATTTT.

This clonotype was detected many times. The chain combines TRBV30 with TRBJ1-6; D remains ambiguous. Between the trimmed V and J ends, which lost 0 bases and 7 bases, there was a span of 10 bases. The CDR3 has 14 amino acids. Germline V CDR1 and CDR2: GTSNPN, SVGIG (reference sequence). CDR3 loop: CAWSVLPGNSPLHF. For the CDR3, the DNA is TGTGCCTGGAGTGTACTTCCTGGGAATTCACCCCTCCACTTT.

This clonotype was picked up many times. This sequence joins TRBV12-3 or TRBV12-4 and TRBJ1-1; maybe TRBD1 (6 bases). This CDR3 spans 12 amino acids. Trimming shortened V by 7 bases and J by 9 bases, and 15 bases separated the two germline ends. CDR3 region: CASTRGGGKAFF. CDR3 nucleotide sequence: TGTGCCAGCACCCGAGGGGGGGGTAAAGCTTTCTTT.

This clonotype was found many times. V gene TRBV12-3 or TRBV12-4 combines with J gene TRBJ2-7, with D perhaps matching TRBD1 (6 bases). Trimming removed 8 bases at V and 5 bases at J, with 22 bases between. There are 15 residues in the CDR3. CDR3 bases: TGTGCCAGCCGAGAAGTTGGAAACAGGGCCCACGAGCAGTACTTC. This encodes CASREVGNRAHEQYF.

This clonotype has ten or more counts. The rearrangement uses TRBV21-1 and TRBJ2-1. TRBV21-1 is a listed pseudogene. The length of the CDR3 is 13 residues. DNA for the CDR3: TGTGCCAGCAGCAAAGCTCGAGCGTTTGAGCAGTTCTTC. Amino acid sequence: CASSKARAFEQFF.

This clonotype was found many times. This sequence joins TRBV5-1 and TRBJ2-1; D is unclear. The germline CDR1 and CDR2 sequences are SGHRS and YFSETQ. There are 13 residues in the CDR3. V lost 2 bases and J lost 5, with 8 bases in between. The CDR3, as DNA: TGCGCCAGCAGCTTACTATCCGACAATGAGCAGTTCTTC. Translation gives CASSLLSDNEQFF.

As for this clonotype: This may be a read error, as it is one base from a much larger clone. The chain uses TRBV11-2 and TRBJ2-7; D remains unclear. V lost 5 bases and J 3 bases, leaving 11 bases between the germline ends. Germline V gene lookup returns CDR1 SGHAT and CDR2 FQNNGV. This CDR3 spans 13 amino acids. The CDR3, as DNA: TGTGCCAGCAGCGTGGGAAAGGGCTACGAGCAGTACTTC. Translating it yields CASSVGKGYEQYF.

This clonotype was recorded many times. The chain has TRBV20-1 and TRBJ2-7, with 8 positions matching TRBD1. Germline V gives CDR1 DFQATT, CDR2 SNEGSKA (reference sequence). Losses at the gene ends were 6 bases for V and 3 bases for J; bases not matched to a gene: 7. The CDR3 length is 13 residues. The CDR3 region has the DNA TGCAGTGCACTGGACAGGGTTTTCTACGAGCAGTACTTC. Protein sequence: CSALDRVFYEQYF.